What follows are 9 T cell receptor beta chains derived from one specimen sequenced in a study of CD8+CD57+ T cells in acquired aplastic anemia. Profiles of TCR beta VDJ and CDR3 were generated from a genomic DNA template. A single record per CDR3 protein comes from TCRdb applying MiXCR to the reads. The table records 35,000 to 45,000 distinct CDR3 sequences, approximately 67% of them present only once. Sequenced input: sorted CD4+, CD8+, or CD8+CD57+ T cells (not recorded which) from PBMCs. Receptor source: a human donor in good health, serving as a control.

A word on this clonotype: Compared with germline, one end of the junction differs, possibly owing to a read error. The chain links TRBV7-3 to TRBJ1-5, with TRBD1 as a possible D gene (6 bases). This CDR3 region has 15 residues. Germline loops: CDR1 SGHTA, CDR2 FQGTGA. The CDR3 DNA reads as TGTGCCAGTAGCTTAGACGAGGGGGGCAATCAGCCCCAGCATTTT. This codes for CASSLDEGGNQPQHF.

The chain recombines TRBV19 with TRBJ1-2, with D possibly being TRBD1 (5 bases). Germline CDR1 and CDR2: LNHDA and SQIVND (reference sequence). CDR3 length: 12 residues. The V gene lost 4 bases and the J gene lost 8 bases, with 11 bases spanning the gap. The CDR3 DNA reads TGTGCCAGTAGTAGGGGGGGTGGAGGCTACACCTTC. Its translation is CASSRGGGGYTF.

This clonotype has more than one count but fewer than ten. A read error is likely, as this CDR3 ends without the conserved phenylalanine or tryptophan. The DNA is left out, because the CDR3 cannot be placed on it with certainty; the CDR3 is given as TCRdb lists it. The V and J genes are TRBV9 and TRBJ1-1; TRBD1 is taken as the D call from the table, unchecked against the DNA. The CDR3 has 8 residues if both end residues are counted. Germline CDR1 is SGDLS and CDR2 is YYNGEE. The CDR3 here is CASTPGVV.

This clonotype was detected many times. The chain carries TRBV27 and TRBJ1-5; 9 nucleotides agree with TRBD1. This CDR3 has 18 amino acids. Trimming at V came to 7 bases and at J to 5 bases, leaving 18 bases not matched to a gene. The V gene's germline CDR1 is MNHEY and CDR2 SMNVEV (reference sequence). CDR3 protein: CASTSLLSLTGGDQPQHF. CDR3 DNA sequence: TGTGCCAGCACCTCCCTTCTAAGCCTAACAGGGGGCGATCAGCCCCAGCATTTT.

The chain links TRBV11-1 to TRBJ2-1; 7 positions match TRBD1. J gave up 2 bases and V 1 base, and 2 bases lay outside the gene matches. The germline V gene has CDR1 SGHAT and CDR2 FQDESV (reference sequence). The CDR3 has 15 amino acids. The CDR3 region is CASSLGTGAYNEQFF. CDR3 coding DNA: TGTGCCAGCAGCTTAGGAACAGGGGCCTACAATGAGCAGTTCTTC.

The chain employs TRBV2 and TRBJ2-7; D is undetermined. Looked up from germline, CDR1 is SNHLY and CDR2 is FYNNEI. There are 11 residues in the CDR3. Trimming took 4 bases from V and 9 from J, leaving 10 bases between them. DNA for the CDR3: TGTGCCAGCAGTGTAGGGTATCGGCAGTACTTC. Translating it yields CASSVGYRQYF.

This chain links TRBV7-9 with TRBJ2-7, with D unclear. Germline CDR1 reads SEHNR; CDR2 reads FQNEAQ (reference sequence). The V and J ends lost 5 bases and 3 bases respectively, with 11 bases between them. The CDR3 sequence is 13 residues long. CDR3 nucleotides: TGTGCCAGCAGCCCCGGTCCCGACTACGAGCAGTACTTC. It codes for CASSPGPDYEQYF.

V is TRBV29-1 and J is TRBJ2-5; a weak D match, TRBD1 (6 bases). This CDR3 region has 12 residues. The germline V gene has CDR1 SQVTM and CDR2 ANQGSEA. Trimming removed 7 bases at V and 1 base at J, with 10 bases between. The CDR3 coding sequence is TGCAGCGCAAGGACAGTCCAAGAGACCCAGTACTTC. Translation: CSARTVQETQYF. The complete variable domain, with remaining parts taken from reference TRBV29-1 and TRBJ2-5, reads SAVISQKPSRDICQRGTSLTIQCQVDSQVTMMFWYRQQPGQSLTLIATANQGSEATYESGFVIDKFPISRPNLTFSTLTVSNMSPEDSSIYLCSARTVQETQYFGPGTRLLVL.

This rearrangement joins TRBV10-3 to TRBJ1-2; D remains ambiguous. Germline CDR1 and CDR2: ENHRY and SYGVKD. This CDR3 has 12 residues. The ends were cut back, 4 bases at V and 2 bases at J, with 5 bases in the middle. The CDR3 DNA follows: TGTGCCATCAGTGGGCAGAACTATGGCTACACCTTC. Its translation: CAISGQNYGYTF.